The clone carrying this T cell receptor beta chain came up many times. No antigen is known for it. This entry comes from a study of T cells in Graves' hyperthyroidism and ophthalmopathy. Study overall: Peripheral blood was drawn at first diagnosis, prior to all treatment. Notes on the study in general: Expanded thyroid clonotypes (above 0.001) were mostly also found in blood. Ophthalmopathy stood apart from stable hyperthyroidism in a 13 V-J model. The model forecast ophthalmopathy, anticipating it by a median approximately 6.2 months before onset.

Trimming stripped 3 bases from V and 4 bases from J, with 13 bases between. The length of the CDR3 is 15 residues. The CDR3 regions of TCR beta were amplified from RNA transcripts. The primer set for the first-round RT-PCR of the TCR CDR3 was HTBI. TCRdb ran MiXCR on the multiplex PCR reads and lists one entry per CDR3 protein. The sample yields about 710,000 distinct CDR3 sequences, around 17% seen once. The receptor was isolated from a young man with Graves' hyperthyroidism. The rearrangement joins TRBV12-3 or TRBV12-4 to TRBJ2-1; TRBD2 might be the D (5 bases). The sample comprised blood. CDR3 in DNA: TGTGCCAGCAGTTTGACTCAGCCGGGGTACAATGAGCAGTTCTTC. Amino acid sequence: CASSLTQPGYNEQFF.